Listed below are T cell receptor beta chains from one sample, sequenced in a study of blood T cell repertoires in COVID-19. Repertoires were generated with immunoSEQ multiplex PCR, while TCRdb's copy carries only in-frame clones and drops some. This table has roughly 87,000 clones, 86% appearing once. Material for sequencing was peripheral blood. All receptors derive from a man over 45 with active COVID-19. Each CDR3 is given with its conserved first and last residue. A D gene is named only where the DNA matches it firmly. Expanded clones are given a class, and other clones once, few, many or no size at all.

V,D,size,J,CDR3,DNA
TRBV4-3,TRBD2,.,TRBJ2-3,CASSRQLAEFTDTQYF,TGCGCCAGCAGCCGCCAACTAGCGGAATTCACAGATACGCAGTATTTT
TRBV12-2,.,.,TRBJ1-3,CASRPRYSGNTIYF,TGTGCAAGTCGCCCCAGGTACTCTGGAAACACCATATATTTT
TRBV24-1,.,.,TRBJ2-3,CATSDPRGTDTQYF,TGTGCCACCAGTGATCCCCGGGGCACAGATACGCAGTATTTT
TRBV29-1,TRBD1,once,TRBJ1-4,CSAAQSGTEAEKLFF,TGCAGCGCTGCCCAGTCAGGGACAGAAGCTGAAAAACTGTTTTTT
TRBV4-2,.,.,TRBJ1-1,CASARQEVGTEAFF,TGTGCCAGCGCCAGGCAGGAGGTGGGAACTGAAGCTTTCTTT
TRBV5-6,TRBD1,.,TRBJ1-2,CASSQTRARGHGYGYTF,TGTGCCAGCAGTCAAACTCGAGCCAGGGGGCACGGCTATGGCTACACCTTC
TRBV28,.,.,TRBJ1-2,CASSLGGTNYGYTF,TGTGCCAGCAGTTTAGGAGGGACTAACTATGGCTACACCTTC
TRBV4-1,.,.,TRBJ1-3,CASSQDQMRGAGGNTIYF,TGCGCCAGCAGCCAAGATCAAATGCGGGGGGCGGGAGGAAACACCATATATTTT
TRBV6-2/TRBV6-3,.,.,TRBJ2-7,CASSLNRLNEQYF,TGTGCCAGCAGTCTTAATCGGTTGAACGAGCAGTACTTC
TRBV12-5,.,.,TRBJ1-1,CASGLVNNRENTEAFF,TGTGCTAGTGGTTTGGTAAATAATCGAGAGAACACTGAAGCTTTCTTT
TRBV12-5,.,.,TRBJ1-1,CASGPQGHTEAFF,TGTGCTAGTGGACCTCAGGGGCACACTGAAGCTTTCTTT
TRBV4-3,.,.,TRBJ1-2,CASSQEDKGNYGYTF,TGCGCCAGCAGCCAAGAAGATAAGGGGAACTATGGCTACACCTTC
TRBV4-2,.,.,TRBJ2-1,CASSQESVSEQFF,TGTGCCAGCAGCCAAGAAAGCGTGTCTGAGCAGTTCTTC
TRBV7-2,.,.,TRBJ1-5,CASSLQGDQPQHF,TGTGCCAGCAGCTTACAGGGCGACCAGCCCCAGCATTTT
TRBV5-1,TRBD1,.,TRBJ1-1,CASSYPQGTGGDTEAFF,TGCGCCAGCAGCTACCCCCAGGGTACAGGGGGGGACACTGAAGCTTTCTTT
TRBV9,.,.,TRBJ1-6,CASSVDVRGTNSSPLHF,TGTGCCAGCAGCGTAGATGTTAGGGGGACCAATAGTTCACCCCTCCACTTT
TRBV5-1,.,.,TRBJ2-1,CASSLVREGNNEQFF,TGCGCCAGCAGCTTGGTTCGAGAGGGAAACAATGAGCAGTTCTTC
TRBV28,.,.,TRBJ1-2,CASSGDRGYGYTF,TGTGCCAGCAGTGGAGACCGAGGCTATGGCTACACCTTC
TRBV4-1,.,.,TRBJ2-3,CASSQIAGASTDTQYF,TGCGCCAGCAGCCAAATCGCTGGAGCGAGCACAGATACGCAGTATTTT
TRBV19,.,.,TRBJ2-1,CASSIGPGDYNEQFF,TGTGCCAGTAGTATAGGGCCCGGGGATTACAATGAGCAGTTCTTC
TRBV7-2,.,.,TRBJ2-1,CASSSLPMGGGGSEQFF,TGTGCCAGCAGCTCCCTACCGATGGGGGGGGGCGGTAGTGAGCAGTTCTTC
TRBV4-1,.,few,TRBJ1-6,CASSQTGDNSPLHF,TGCGCCAGCAGCCAGACAGGTGACAATTCACCCCTCCACTTT
TRBV7-2,TRBD1,.,TRBJ2-7,CASSPQGARNEQYF,TGTGCCAGCAGCCCACAGGGGGCGCGGAACGAGCAGTACTTC
TRBV5-5,TRBD1,.,TRBJ1-1,CASSSRTGANTEAFF,TGTGCCAGCAGCTCGCGGACAGGGGCGAACACTGAAGCTTTCTTT
TRBV5-4,TRBD1,few,TRBJ2-7,CASSSIPGQGSPRYEQYF,TGTGCCAGCAGCTCAATTCCGGGACAGGGTAGTCCTCGCTACGAGCAGTACTTC
TRBV7-2,.,.,TRBJ1-1,CASSLGVRLNTEAFF,TGTGCCAGCAGCTTAGGAGTCCGTCTGAACACTGAAGCTTTCTTT
TRBV10-1,TRBD1,.,TRBJ2-1,CASGRTGTPNEQFF,TGCGCCAGCGGGCGGACAGGGACGCCTAATGAGCAGTTCTTC
TRBV30,.,.,TRBJ1-3,CAWRKTQGQRSGNTIYF,TGTGCCTGGAGAAAGACTCAAGGACAGAGATCGGGAAACACCATATATTTT
TRBV6-5,.,few,TRBJ2-7,CASSYSRGQYEQYF,TGTGCCAGCAGTTACTCGAGAGGGCAGTACGAGCAGTACTTC
TRBV28,.,.,TRBJ1-1,CASSFSTAGTEAFF,TGTGCCAGCAGTTTCTCGACAGCGGGGACTGAAGCTTTCTTT
TRBV19,TRBD1,.,TRBJ2-2,CASSIQGARTGELFF,TGTGCCAGTAGTATCCAGGGGGCGAGGACCGGGGAGCTGTTTTTT
TRBV5-4,TRBD2,few,TRBJ2-4,CASSLAGTSGALAKNIQYF,TGTGCCAGCAGCTTGGCCGGGACTAGCGGGGCCTTAGCCAAAAACATTCAGTACTTC
TRBV30,.,.,TRBJ1-2,CAWSVRLGAGDYGYTF,TGTGCCTGGAGTGTACGGTTAGGGGCTGGGGACTATGGCTACACCTTC
TRBV27,TRBD2,.,TRBJ2-7,CASSLRAGGAWEQYF,TGTGCCAGCAGTTTGCGAGCGGGAGGGGCTTGGGAGCAGTACTTC
TRBV7-3,.,.,TRBJ2-1,CASSLYGGYRENENEQFF,TGTGCCAGCAGCTTATACGGCGGTTACAGGGAGAACGAGAATGAGCAGTTCTTC
TRBV28,.,once,TRBJ2-7,CASRTGSYEQYF,TGTGCCAGCAGGACAGGTTCCTACGAGCAGTACTTC
TRBV2,.,.,TRBJ2-6,CASSEYFQAGANVLTF,TGTGCCAGCAGTGAGTATTTCCAGGCTGGGGCCAACGTCCTGACTTTC
TRBV5-3,TRBD1,.,TRBJ1-4,CARSYRQGPQGNEKLFF,TGTGCCAGAAGCTACCGACAGGGCCCGCAAGGTAATGAAAAACTGTTTTTT
TRBV5-6,.,.,TRBJ1-2,CASSLASIGYTF,TGTGCCAGCAGCTTGGCGAGTATCGGCTACACCTTC
TRBV6-5,.,once,TRBJ2-3,CASSYNVRGLTDTQYF,TGTGCCAGCAGTTACAACGTGCGGGGGCTGACAGATACGCAGTATTTT